Presented here are 13 T cell receptor beta chains from one specimen sequenced in a study of blood T cell repertoires in COVID-19 (dated by TCRdb to about 2020). The library was prepared using the immunoSEQ multiplex PCR assay. TCRdb took this table from immuneACCESS and kept in-frame rearrangements with V and J called. Such tables lack part of the clones; where checked against another copy, unresolved V genes explain under half of the gap, and the rest is unexplained. The sample table contains approximately 66,000 clones; only one count was recorded for more than 60% of them. Approximately 20% of the sample is held by the ten biggest clonotypes. Sequenced input: peripheral blood. Receptors originate from a man between 60 and 70 years old with acute or convalescent COVID-19.

J is TRBJ2-5 and V is TRBV7-7; 10 nucleotides match TRBD1. The junction had 5 bases not matched to a gene; V was cut back by 3 bases and J by 1 base. CDR1 and CDR2 (germline): SSHAT, FNYEAQ (reference sequence). This CDR3 is built from 16 residues. The CDR3 bases are TGTGCCAGCAGCTTGGGACAGGGGCAGGTCCAAGAGACCCAGTACTTC. It yields the protein CASSLGQGQVQETQYF. Based on the CDR3 plus reference TRBV7-7 and TRBJ2-5, the full variable domain is GAGVSQSPRYKVTKRGQDVTLRCDPISSHATLYWYQQALGQGPEFLTYFNYEAQPDKSGLPSDRFSAERPEGSISTLTIQRTEQRDSAMYRCASSLGQGQVQETQYFGPGTRLLVL.

J is TRBJ1-3 and V is TRBV6-5; D is uncertain. The V end was cut by 0 bases, the J end by 3 bases, with 12 bases between. The CDR3 is 16 amino acids. Germline lookup yields CDR1 MNHEY and CDR2 SVGAGI. The CDR3 sequence is CASSYSVAERGNTIYF. In nucleotides, the CDR3 is TGTGCCAGCAGTTACTCGGTGGCGGAGCGTGGAAACACCATATATTTT.

The chain carries TRBV28 and TRBJ1-2, with D unresolved. V lost 7 bases, J lost 2 bases, and 11 bases lay in between. CDR3 length: 13 amino acids. CDR1 and CDR2 (germline): MDHEN, SYDVKM. The CDR3 reads CASNDYLNYGYTF. For the CDR3, the DNA is TGTGCCAGCAACGATTATCTAAACTATGGCTACACCTTC.

This sequence joins TRBV5-1 and TRBJ1-1, with D possibly matching TRBD1 (6 bases). The CDR3 is 14 residues long. Germline CDR1 and CDR2: SGHRS and YFSETQ. Deletions cut 0 bases from V and 7 bases from J, with 13 bases between. CDR3: CASSLEGGVSEAFF. The CDR3 DNA sequence: TGCGCCAGCAGCTTGGAAGGGGGGGTCAGTGAAGCTTTCTTT.

The V and J genes are TRBV2 and TRBJ2-7, with D possibly matching TRBD2 (7 bases). The V end lost 10 bases, the J end lost 0 bases, and 16 bases lay between the germline ends. Germline CDR1 and CDR2: SNHLY and FYNNEI. The CDR3 runs 14 residues. The CDR3 protein is CATSQGGVSYEQYV. CDR3 bases: TGTGCCACCAGCCAAGGGGGGGTCTCCTACGAGCAGTACGTC.

The chain combines TRBV2 with TRBJ2-2; 10 bases match TRBD1. The CDR3 length is 14 residues. V shed 7 bases and J 7 bases; nucleotides not matched to a gene: 6. Germline CDR1 reads SNHLY; CDR2 reads FYNNEI. Here the CDR3 reads CASTRGTGVGELFF. CDR3 bases: TGTGCCAGCACGCGAGGGACAGGGGTCGGGGAGCTGTTTTTT.

The chain is built from TRBV15 and TRBJ2-6; D call uncertain. The V gene's germline CDR1 is LNHNV and CDR2 YYDKDF (reference sequence). The CDR3 has 18 residues. Trimming removed 1 base from V and 0 bases from J, with 13 bases in between. The CDR3 reads CATSRVGGRLSGANVLTF. The CDR3 nucleotides read TGTGCCACCAGCAGAGTGGGTGGCCGACTCTCTGGGGCCAACGTCCTGACTTTC. The full variable domain, rest sourced from reference TRBV15 and TRBJ2-6, is DAMVIQNPRYQVTQFGKPVTLSCSQTLNHNVMYWYQQKSSQAPKLLFHYYDKDFNNEADTPDNFQSRRPNTSFCFLDIRSPGLGDTAMYLCATSRVGGRLSGANVLTFGAGSRLTVL.

This chain connects TRBV4-2 to TRBJ2-2; no clear D gene. V was cut by 4 bases and J by 2 bases, with 11 bases left in between. The CDR3 loop spans 15 amino acids. Germline CDR1 reads LGHNA; CDR2 reads YNFKEQ. Here the CDR3 DNA reads TGTGCCAGCAGCCCACCGACTCCTAACACCGGGGAGCTGTTTTTT. It is translated as CASSPPTPNTGELFF.

The sample holds many counts of this clone. Other DNA sequences in this specimen translate into the identical CDR3. The J gene is TRBJ2-7, the V gene TRBV2, with D possibly TRBD2 on 6 matching bases. Trimming took off 6 bases at V and 4 bases at J, with 10 bases between the two ends. The CDR3 is made up of 12 amino acids. The germline CDR1 and CDR2 sequences are SNHLY and FYNNEI. The DNA of the CDR3 is TGTGCCAGCAGCGTGACTAGATACGAGCAGTACGTC. This translates into CASSVTRYEQYV.

The rearrangement joins TRBV28 to TRBJ1-2; 7 bases line up with TRBD1. The CDR3 extends over 13 amino acids. V shed 11 bases and J 2 bases; nucleotides not matched to a gene: 8. Looked up from germline, CDR1 is MDHEN and CDR2 is SYDVKM. DNA of the CDR3: TGTGCCGGCCGGGACAGCAACAACTATGGCTACACCTTC. Translating gives CAGRDSNNYGYTF.

V and J are TRBV6-5 and TRBJ2-7; unclear D gene. The CDR3 length is 15 residues. Germline-derived CDR1 and CDR2 are MNHEY and SVGAGI. Deletions cut 5 bases from V and 2 bases from J, with 16 bases between. The CDR3 here is CASSRGAGDAYEQYV. CDR3 coding DNA: TGTGCCAGCAGTAGAGGTGCTGGAGACGCCTACGAGCAGTACGTC.

This clone was observed once. The chain combines TRBV7-8 with TRBJ2-7; perhaps TRBD2 as D (6 bases). CDR3 length equals 16 residues. The V end was cut by 1 base, the J end by 1 base, with 14 bases between. The germline V gene encodes CDR1 SGHVS and CDR2 FQNEAQ. Here the CDR3 DNA reads TGTGCCAGCAGCTTAGGCCCCTCTAGCGATTCCTACGAGCAGTACGTC. Amino acids: CASSLGPSSDSYEQYV.

This chain joins TRBV2 and TRBJ2-2, with 7 bases that match TRBD1. Germline trimming cut 5 bases from V and 1 base from J; bases unmatched to any gene: 7. Germline-derived CDR1 and CDR2 are SNHLY and FYNNEI. The CDR3 is 16 residues long. CDR3 sequence: CASSLGGGWNTGELFF. The CDR3 region has the DNA TGTGCCAGCAGTTTAGGGGGCGGGTGGAACACCGGGGAGCTGTTTTTT.